This T cell receptor (beta chain) was obtained from a study of HIV-infected patients and healthy controls (dated by TCRdb to 2013 to 2014). Background for the entire study: Whether deep TCR repertoire sequencing of small blood samples from HIV patients could capture immune perturbation and reconstitution was tested in the study. Overall results and qualifications from the work: Comparisons were complicated by unequal numbers of distinct sequences between patients and controls, and rare events from HIV-infected data were overweighted by size-matching. Alpha-chain CDR3s from MAIT cells occurred at high frequency in healthy controls but were severely depleted in HIV+ repertoires. Size-matched repertoire data did not replicate the apparent post-therapy recovery of the Gini index in HIV-infected patients. HIV-infected repertoires showed significantly elevated mean Gini indices relative to controls, which possibly reflects oligoclonality. Only sixteen HIV-infected individuals were processed, which the authors considered a major limit on how widely the findings apply. By Jaccard index and by the count of highly shared sequences, healthy controls shared more CDR3s between individuals than HIV+ patients did. The dynamics of distinct T-cell subpopulations could not be separated, and sequencing depth was restricted, because whole blood was used. Compared with untreated HIV+ repertoires, healthy control repertoires had roughly threefold more distinct CDR3s and a higher Shannon diversity. The pairing of alpha and beta chains was not determined in the samples. HLA typing of donors was not performed in the study. Slight age and sex profile differences between the study cohorts did not explain the observed diversity differences. Compared with controls, HIV-infected patients showed significantly different mean usage of eight alpha and eight beta V genes. HIV-associated CDR3s exhibited a significant reduction in frequency during therapy, whereas CMV-associated CDR3s exhibited no significant change, although the majority increased in frequency.

400 to 550 ng RNA was reverse transcribed with SuperScript III using primers against the alpha and beta constant regions. Alpha and beta chain libraries were generated separately via chain-specific third strand synthesis with multiplexing indices. The protocol used a single primer pair to amplify all rearrangements within a chain, which avoided primer bias, and attached molecular barcodes to each cDNA molecule. Purified cDNA was joined by T4 RNA Ligase 1 to a 5' RACE adapter carrying a random hexamer and the SP2 sequencing primer site. The authors primed second strand synthesis from the SP2 site with Phusion polymerase and used slow temperature ramps to favor optimal annealing. Each molecule's 12-nucleotide barcode consisted of two random hexamer sequences, both added before amplification and joined together. A short first PCR added P5 and P7 adapter elements plus a second index, followed by an approximately 23-cycle amplification PCR with P5s and P7 primers. The libraries went through 25 to 35 PCR cycles in total, were quantified on a Qubit, were sized on a Bioanalyzer, and were diluted to around 3.7 nM. Normalized libraries were sequenced on an Illumina MiSeq with 2 x 250 paired-end kits. Reverse transcription reactions were cleaned up on MinElute columns and eluted into approximately 10 ul Tris-Cl. Adapter ligations were incubated for 23 hours at 16 degrees C and subsequently purified with AMPure XP beads at a 1:1 ratio. The published analysis was carried out like this. Demultiplexed FASTQ files were processed with a modified Decombinator by which V, J, insert and barcode information was output. Sequences that shared a barcode but differed from the dominant sequence were treated as errors and discarded, and barcodes were clustered at Levenshtein distance 3 and counted to estimate the original cDNA molecules. The R packages ineq, vegan, igraph and RCytoscape were used for downstream analyses, with IMGT nomenclature and CDR3 definitions applied. The authors computed V gene usage over distinct sequences and counted each TCR a single time to avoid skew from clonal expansion. Unique CDR3 amino acid sequences within a donor were connected in similarity networks whenever two sequences differed by a single Levenshtein edit. Published HIV-specific CDR3s (around 90 alpha, 600 to 850 beta) and CMV-specific CDR3s (about 13 alpha, 250 or so beta) were compiled and searched for in the repertoires. Lower sequence numbers were not the cause of the decreased diversity in patients, as random subsampling to size-matched repertoires showed. TCRdb cleaned the public reads at Q25 with fastp, built clones with MiXCR and kept in-frame beta chains. Under each unique CDR3 protein, matching rows form one entry showing the most common genes and DNA. TCRdb's processing, not the authors' own work, is the source of the V and J calls. The sample table records approximately 25,000 distinct CDR3 sequences; approximately 7.7% of these occur just once. The ten largest clonotypes hold about 4% of the sample.

This clonotype was counted a few times. Its antigen is currently not known. No qualities accompany the bases; no much larger clone lies one base away. The germline V gene (reference sequence) supplies CDR1 DFQATT and CDR2 SNEGSKA. Deletion took 0 bases off V and 1 base off J, with a span of 10 bases between the germline ends. The CDR3 starts with the cysteine, ends with the phenylalanine, and has 14 residues. This entry keeps only the CDR3 DNA: 42 bases, framed from base 1. Whole blood was used without cell fractionation, so all unsorted peripheral T cells were reflected in the repertoire. As controls, some 11 uninfected healthy donors were sampled, and several of those donors gave samples twice, roughly 3 months apart. An approximately 2.7 ml sample of peripheral blood was drawn into Tempus tubes for RNA extraction. Residual genomic DNA was removed with the TURBO-DNase kit and globin mRNA was depleted with GLOBINclear.

The chain is assembled from TRBV20-1 and TRBJ2-7; TRBD2 could be the D gene, as 6 bases match. The TCR comes from an adult in good health. The sequenced sample was blood. The CDR3 sequence is CSARDSEGSYEQYF. The sequenced DNA is TGCAGTGCTAGAGATTCGGAGGGGTCCTACGAGCAGTACTTC.